Listed here are 27 T cell receptor beta chains from one sample, sequenced in a study of blood T cell repertoires in COVID-19. Clones were sequenced by immunoSEQ multiplex PCR, and TCRdb holds only the in-frame ones, with some missing. The sample carries about 200,000 clones, roughly 86% recorded once. Sequenced input: PBMCs or T cells enriched from blood (not recorded which). The source of these receptors is a woman in her thirties or forties in a cohort exposed to, infected with or recovered from COVID-19 (not recorded which).

V usage is TRBV11-3 and J usage is TRBJ1-3, with 7 bases identical to TRBD1. Germline CDR1 and CDR2: SGHNT and YENEEA. The CDR3 covers 16 residues. Trimming removed 5 bases from V and 1 base from J; junction bases left unmatched: 8. The DNA for the CDR3 is TGTGCCAGCAGCCGAACAGGGGAAGTTTCTGGAAACACCATATATTTT. It is translated as CASSRTGEVSGNTIYF.

The chain carries TRBV4-1 and TRBJ2-7, with 10 bases fitting TRBD1. Germline loops: CDR1 MGHRA, CDR2 YSYEKL. J gave up 3 bases and V 8 bases, and 1 base lay outside the gene matches. The CDR3 is made up of 12 amino acids. The CDR3 sequence is CASRDRGYEQYF. The CDR3 DNA sequence: TGCGCCAGCCGGGACAGGGGCTACGAGCAGTACTTC.

The rearrangement links TRBV4-3 to TRBJ1-1; 9 nucleotides line up with TRBD1. With 0 bases clipped from V and 1 base from J, the junction kept 6 bases outside the gene matches. Germline V lookup: CDR1 LGHNA, CDR2 YSLEER. This CDR3 comprises 17 residues. The CDR3 nucleotides are TGCGCCAGCAGCCAAGATTATTTGGGACAGGGGAACACTGAAGCTTTCTTT. Protein sequence: CASSQDYLGQGNTEAFF.

The chain uses TRBV7-6 and TRBJ2-1, with 8 bases that match TRBD1. This CDR3 has 13 residues. V trimming: 1 base; J trimming: 9 bases; junction bases outside the gene matches: 2. Germline loops: CDR1 SGHVS, CDR2 FNYEAQ. The chain's CDR3 is CASSLGRGPEQFF. CDR3 bases: TGTGCCAGCAGCTTAGGCAGGGGGCCTGAGCAGTTCTTC. The variable domain in full, completed from reference TRBV7-6 and TRBJ2-1, reads GAGVSQSPRYKVTKRGQDVALRCDPISGHVSLYWYRQALGQGPEFLTYFNYEAQQDKSGLPNDRFSAERPEGSISTLTIQRTEQRDSAMYRCASSLGRGPEQFFGPGTRLTVL.

This rearrangement joins TRBV10-3 to TRBJ2-5; 7 nucleotides match TRBD1. V shed 1 base, J shed 6 bases, and the junction held 5 bases outside the gene matches. This CDR3 contains 14 residues. CDR1 and CDR2 (germline): ENHRY, SYGVKD. The CDR3 here is CAISEFEQGKTQYF. DNA for the CDR3: TGTGCCATCAGTGAGTTTGAACAGGGGAAGACCCAGTACTTC.

V and J are TRBV14 and TRBJ2-3, with D possibly matching TRBD1 (6 bases). This CDR3 spans 15 amino acids. The V end was cut by 4 bases, the J end by 0 bases, with 11 bases between. The germline V gene encodes CDR1 SGHDN and CDR2 FVKESK. Written as DNA, the CDR3 is TGTGCCAGCAGCCCCGGGACAATAAGCACAGATACGCAGTATTTT. Protein product: CASSPGTISTDTQYF.

J is TRBJ1-2 and V is TRBV28, with no clear D. This CDR3 is 14 amino acids long. Germline V CDR1 and CDR2: MDHEN, SYDVKM. Trimming stripped 6 bases from V and 7 bases from J, with 18 bases between. The CDR3 here is CASSLNDFGGGYTF. The DNA for the CDR3 is TGTGCCAGCAGCCTGAACGACTTCGGAGGTGGCTACACCTTC.

The rearrangement joins TRBV5-6 to TRBJ1-1, with 7 bases aligning to TRBD1. Losses at the gene ends were 1 base for V and 1 base for J; bases not matched to a gene: 7. The CDR3 has 16 residues. Germline CDR1 SGHDT, CDR2 YYEEEE. CDR3 sequence (DNA): TGTGCCAGCAGCTTGAATTGGGGACAGAAGAACACTGAAGCTTTCTTT. Translating it yields CASSLNWGQKNTEAFF.

The V call is TRBV7-9, the J call TRBJ2-3; D may be TRBD1 (6 bases). Germline lookup yields CDR1 SEHNR and CDR2 FQNEAQ (reference sequence). Trimming cost V 5 bases and J 5 bases, with 11 bases left between them. CDR3 length equals 13 residues. DNA of the CDR3: TGTGCCAGCAGCGTTCGGGACAAAGATACGCAGTATTTT. Amino acids: CASSVRDKDTQYF.

The rearrangement joins TRBV27 to TRBJ2-3; TRBD2 matches at 13 bases. The CDR3 has 18 amino acids. With 2 bases clipped from V and 1 base from J, the junction kept 6 bases outside the gene matches. Germline V lookup: CDR1 MNHEY, CDR2 SMNVEV (reference sequence). In nucleotides, the CDR3 is TGTGCCAGCAGTTTACCGACTAGCGGGGGGATTGGCACAGATACGCAGTATTTT. Translated: CASSLPTSGGIGTDTQYF.

The chain links TRBV27 to TRBJ1-5; D ambiguous. Germline assignment: CDR1 MNHEY and CDR2 SMNVEV (reference sequence). The length of the CDR3 is 12 residues. Between the trimmed V and J ends, which lost 9 bases and 3 bases, there was a span of 9 bases. The CDR3 sequence is CARLNVNQPQHF. CDR3 DNA sequence: TGTGCCAGGCTAAACGTCAATCAGCCCCAGCATTTT.

The rearrangement uses TRBV13 and TRBJ2-1; 7 bases line up with TRBD2. This CDR3 comprises 15 residues. Germline assignment: CDR1 PRHDT and CDR2 FYEKMQ (reference sequence). Losses at the gene ends were 0 bases for V and 6 bases for J; bases not matched to a gene: 5. The CDR3 loop reads CASSLGPREFNEQFF. The CDR3 DNA follows: TGTGCCAGCAGCTTAGGCCCGCGGGAGTTCAATGAGCAGTTCTTC.

V gene TRBV5-1 combines with J gene TRBJ1-1; TRBD1 matches 11 bases. The germline V gene has CDR1 SGHRS and CDR2 YFSETQ. The CDR3 loop spans 17 amino acids. J gave up 0 bases and V 3 bases, and 7 bases lay outside the gene matches. In DNA form, the CDR3 reads TGCGCCAGCAGCTGGGGGACAGGGGGGCGCATGAACACTGAAGCTTTCTTT. Its translation: CASSWGTGGRMNTEAFF.

This clone was detected once. The rearrangement uses TRBV6-5 and TRBJ1-5, with D possibly matching TRBD1 (5 bases). V was pared by 4 bases and J by 7 bases, with 11 bases between. CDR1 and CDR2 (germline): MNHEY, SVGAGI. The CDR3 sequence is 13 residues long. The CDR3 reads CASSSGNLQPQHF. CDR3 coding DNA: TGTGCCAGCAGTTCAGGGAACCTCCAGCCCCAGCATTTT.

This clone was detected ten times or more. The chain's CDR3 is CASSDLQASYEQYF. The DNA of the CDR3 is TGTGCCAGCAGTGACCTGCAGGCCTCCTACGAGCAGTACTTC. The chain links TRBV6-1 to TRBJ2-7; D is ambiguous. Trimming shortened V by 3 bases and J by 0 bases, and 9 bases separated the two germline ends. CDR1 is MNHNS and CDR2 is SASEGT in the germline V gene. This CDR3 region has 14 residues.

Only a few counts were recorded for this clone. This chain joins TRBV6-5 and TRBJ1-1, with TRBD1 identical over 8 bases. The V gene's germline CDR1 is MNHEY and CDR2 SVGAGI. V shed 5 bases and J 8 bases; nucleotides not matched to a gene: 1. The CDR3 loop spans 11 amino acids. The CDR3 DNA is TGTGCCAGCAGTAGGGACAGGGAAGCTTTCTTT. Amino acids: CASSRDREAFF.

This chain connects TRBV27 to TRBJ1-5; D is ambiguous. CDR1 and CDR2 (germline): MNHEY, SMNVEV (reference sequence). This CDR3 region has 14 residues. Trimming left V 6 bases short and J 1 base short, with 10 bases between. CDR3 sequence (DNA): TGTGCCAGCAGATCGGGGTTGAGCAATCAGCCCCAGCATTTT. It encodes CASRSGLSNQPQHF.

The rearrangement joins TRBV15 to TRBJ1-2; 12 bases agree with TRBD1. Germline values: CDR1 LNHNV, CDR2 YYDKDF (reference sequence). CDR3 length: 16 amino acids. V lost 5 bases and J lost 3; bases outside the gene matches: 7. CDR3 coding DNA: TGTGCCACCAGCGTCGGGACAGGGGGCTCTTACTATGGCTACACCTTC. Amino acids: CATSVGTGGSYYGYTF.

The chain employs TRBV5-1 and TRBJ2-5, with 9 bases lining up with TRBD1. Looked up from germline, CDR1 is SGHRS and CDR2 is YFSETQ. This CDR3 contains 16 residues. J lost 4 bases, V lost 1 base, and 8 bases had no gene match. The CDR3 spells CASSLRPSDRGETQYF. CDR3 DNA: TGCGCCAGCAGCTTGCGGCCTTCGGACAGGGGAGAGACCCAGTACTTC.

The rearrangement uses TRBV19 and TRBJ1-2; TRBD1 agrees at 7 bases. Germline assignment: CDR1 LNHDA and CDR2 SQIVND (reference sequence). V lost 4 bases to trimming and J lost 0 bases; unmatched junction nucleotides: 11. The CDR3 consists of 17 residues. The CDR3 protein is CASSTLRQGPTNYGYTF. The CDR3 DNA sequence: TGTGCCAGTAGTACCCTGCGACAGGGCCCTACTAACTATGGCTACACCTTC.

The gene calls are TRBV10-1 and TRBJ2-3; 12 positions match TRBD2. Germline V gene data show CDR1 as WNHNN and CDR2 as SYGVQD (reference sequence). J lost 7 bases, V lost 7 bases, and 21 bases had no gene match. The CDR3 has 19 amino acids. In DNA, the CDR3 is TGCGCCAGCACACGGACCGAAAACACGGGACTAGCGGGTTGGCATACGCAGTATTTT. Translation: CASTRTENTGLAGWHTQYF.

This clone appeared once. The rearrangement links TRBV5-5 to TRBJ2-2; TRBD1 matches at 7 bases. With 4 bases clipped from V and 4 bases from J, the junction kept 10 bases outside the gene matches. There are 16 residues in the CDR3. Germline CDR1 is SGHKS and CDR2 is YYEKEE (reference sequence). Written as DNA, the CDR3 is TGTGCCAGCAGCATTCACCGGGACAGACCCACCGGGGAGCTGTTTTTT. It yields the protein CASSIHRDRPTGELFF.

This clone was counted between two and nine times. J is TRBJ2-1 and V is TRBV7-2; tentatively, D is TRBD2 (6 bases). V lost 5 bases and J lost 0, with 14 bases in between. The CDR3 is made up of 16 amino acids. Germline V gene sequence: CDR1 SGHTA, CDR2 FQGNSA. CDR3 sequence reads: CASSPYGGGSYNEQFF. CDR3 bases: TGTGCCAGCAGCCCGTACGGGGGAGGCTCCTACAATGAGCAGTTCTTC. Variable domain in full (rest from reference TRBV7-2 and TRBJ2-1): GAGVSQSPSNKVTEKGKDVELRCDPISGHTALYWYRQSLGQGLEFLIYFQGNSAPDKSGLPSDRFSAERTGGSVSTLTIQRTQQEDSAVYLCASSPYGGGSYNEQFFGPGTRLTVL.

The chain employs TRBV7-9 and TRBJ2-7, with 7 bases lining up with TRBD1. The CDR3 is made up of 14 amino acids. Germline lookup yields CDR1 SEHNR and CDR2 FQNEAQ (reference sequence). The trim removed 5 bases at V and 0 bases at J, leaving 4 bases unmatched. The CDR3 loop is CASSPGTVSYEQYF. In nucleotides, the CDR3 is TGTGCCAGCAGCCCCGGGACAGTCTCCTACGAGCAGTACTTC.

V usage is TRBV7-9 and J usage is TRBJ1-1; the match to TRBD1 covers 8 bases. Germline V gene lookup returns CDR1 SEHNR and CDR2 FQNEAQ (reference sequence). CDR3 length: 16 residues. V dropped 5 bases and J dropped 1; count of bases not matched to a gene: 9. CDR3 in DNA: TGTGCCAGCAGCGGAGCCGCAGGGGGCCCGAACACTGAAGCTTTCTTT. It is translated as CASSGAAGGPNTEAFF.

The V gene is TRBV2, the J gene TRBJ2-7, with 7 positions matching TRBD2. Germline CDR1 SNHLY, CDR2 FYNNEI. This CDR3 has 13 amino acids. The ends lost 4 bases at V and 5 bases at J; junction bases unmatched: 5. The chain's CDR3 is CASSGGGRDEQYF. The DNA of the CDR3 is TGTGCCAGCAGTGGAGGCGGGAGAGACGAGCAGTACTTC.

The rearrangement joins TRBV2 to TRBJ1-4; 8 bases fit TRBD1. The J segment lost 7 bases and the V segment lost 5 bases, leaving 9 bases of the junction unmatched. Germline loops: CDR1 SNHLY, CDR2 FYNNEI. The CDR3 sequence is 15 residues long. In DNA, the CDR3 is TGTGCCAGCAGTCGAGGACAGGGTAGGACTGAAAAACTGTTTTTT. It codes for CASSRGQGRTEKLFF.